A single sample gave rise to the 27 T cell receptor beta chains below, sequenced in a study of OX40 agonist ivuxolimab in advanced cancers. Profiling relied on immunoSEQ multiplex PCR, and the TCRdb table lists in-frame clones only, not all of them. The repertoire consists of approximately 130,000 clones, with about nine tenths occurring once and the leading ten covering 0.95% to 1.4%. Source: CD4+ or CD8+ T cells sorted from blood, taken in a trial of the OX40 agonist ivuxolimab. All receptors derive from an adult with an advanced solid tumor such as melanoma, head and neck, liver or kidney cancer.

This chain connects TRBV2 to TRBJ2-5, with TRBD2 matching over 7 bases. The V gene's germline CDR1 is SNHLY and CDR2 FYNNEI. The trim removed 1 base at V and 5 bases at J, leaving 4 bases unmatched. The CDR3 contains 14 residues. CDR3 amino acids: CASSEVSGRETQYF. The CDR3, as DNA: TGTGCCAGCAGTGAAGTCTCCGGGAGGGAGACCCAGTACTTC.

The chain joins TRBV5-1 to TRBJ2-1; no clear D. V dropped 0 bases and J dropped 4 bases, with 14 bases sitting between them. This CDR3 region has 16 residues. Looked up from germline, CDR1 is SGHRS and CDR2 is YFSETQ. The CDR3: CASSLEGTEEYNEQFF. CDR3 nucleotides: TGCGCCAGCAGCTTGGAGGGCACGGAAGAATACAATGAGCAGTTCTTC.

The gene calls are TRBV11-3 and TRBJ2-7; no clear D gene. Germline lookup yields CDR1 SGHNT and CDR2 YENEEA. With 4 bases removed from V and 1 base from J, the gap between germline ends came to 5 bases. The CDR3 has 12 residues. The CDR3 loop is CASSSKSYEQYF. CDR3 bases: TGTGCCAGCAGCTCTAAATCCTACGAGCAGTACTTC. Full variable domain (remainder filled in from reference TRBV11-3 and TRBJ2-7): EAGVVQSPRYKIIEKKQPVAFWCNPISGHNTLYWYLQNLGQGPELLIRYENEEAVDDSQLPKDRFSAERLKGVDSTLKIQPAELGDSAVYLCASSSKSYEQYFGPGTRLTVT.

Only one count was recorded for this clone. The chain is built from TRBV14 and TRBJ2-3, with no clear D. The CDR3 has 11 amino acids. Per the germline V gene, CDR1 is SGHDN and CDR2 is FVKESK. Deletions cut 3 bases from V and 4 bases from J, with 2 bases between. DNA for the CDR3: TGTGCCAGCAGCCATGCAGATACGCAGTATTTT. Translating gives CASSHADTQYF.

This sequence joins TRBV20-1 and TRBJ2-7; 7 nucleotides agree with TRBD2. V lost 7 bases to trimming and J lost 5 bases; unmatched junction nucleotides: 5. The CDR3 is 11 amino acids. Germline-derived CDR1 and CDR2 are DFQATT and SNEGSKA (reference sequence). The CDR3 here is CSGWGGHEQYF. The CDR3 DNA reads TGCAGTGGGTGGGGGGGTCACGAGCAGTACTTC.

The chain joins TRBV5-1 to TRBJ2-1; 9 nucleotides match TRBD2. CDR1 and CDR2 from the germline V gene are SGHRS and YFSETQ. V lost 0 bases, J lost 3 bases, and 4 bases stayed unmatched. The CDR3 loop spans 16 amino acids. This chain's CDR3 is CASSLEAGGFYNEQFF. The CDR3 coding sequence is TGCGCCAGCAGCTTGGAGGCGGGAGGGTTCTACAATGAGCAGTTCTTC.

The chain links TRBV6-5 to TRBJ1-3; D is undetermined. V dropped 2 bases and J dropped 4 bases, with 9 bases sitting between them. CDR3 length equals 14 residues. CDR1 and CDR2 (germline): MNHEY, SVGAGI. The CDR3 sequence: CASSYREIGNTIYF. The CDR3 region has the DNA TGTGCCAGCAGTTACAGGGAGATAGGAAACACCATATATTTT.

This sequence joins TRBV7-9 and TRBJ2-5, with a possible D match to TRBD1 (6 bases). Germline CDR1 reads SEHNR; CDR2 reads FQNEAQ (reference sequence). Trimming removed 6 bases from V and 4 bases from J, with 15 bases in between. The CDR3 contains 14 residues. The CDR3 DNA follows: TGTGCCAGCAGTCCCGCAGGGGCGCGAGAGACCCAGTACTTC. Translating it yields CASSPAGARETQYF.

A single count supports this clone. The CDR3 DNA reads as TGCGCCAGCAGCTTTTTACAGAGCTCTAACTATGGCTACACCTTC. Its translation: CASSFLQSSNYGYTF. This chain connects TRBV5-1 to TRBJ1-2; unclear D gene. Per germline, CDR1 SGHRS and CDR2 YFSETQ. CDR3 length: 15 residues. The V gene lost 2 bases and the J gene lost 0 bases, with 11 bases spanning the gap.

The chain uses TRBV19 and TRBJ1-5; no clear D. The germline V gene encodes CDR1 LNHDA and CDR2 SQIVND (reference sequence). The CDR3 consists of 14 residues. Trimming cost V 4 bases and J 0 bases, with 7 bases left between them. The CDR3 loop reads CASSTWGSNQPQHF. The CDR3 nucleotides are TGTGCCAGTAGTACCTGGGGTAGCAATCAGCCCCAGCATTTT. Full variable domain (remainder filled in from reference TRBV19 and TRBJ1-5): DGGITQSPKYLFRKEGQNVTLSCEQNLNHDAMYWYRQDPGQGLRLIYYSQIVNDFQKGDIAEGYSVSREKKESFPLTVTSAQKNPTAFYLCASSTWGSNQPQHFGDGTRLSIL.

The genes are TRBV6-5 and TRBJ2-2; TRBD2 aligns across 7 bases. CDR1 and CDR2 from the germline V gene are MNHEY and SVGAGI. CDR3 length equals 14 residues. Trimming cost V 6 bases and J 2 bases; bases outside gene matches: 3. In DNA form, the CDR3 reads TGTGCCAGCAGAGCGGGACTCAACACCGGGGAGCTGTTTTTT. Protein sequence: CASRAGLNTGELFF.

V usage is TRBV9 and J usage is TRBJ2-7; 9 bases are shared with TRBD1. The CDR3 totals 15 residues. Germline CDR1 SGDLS, CDR2 YYNGEE. Trimming at V came to 4 bases and at J to 3 bases, leaving 8 bases not matched to a gene. CDR3: CASSSHGTGFYEQYF. The CDR3, as DNA: TGTGCCAGCAGCTCCCACGGGACAGGGTTCTACGAGCAGTACTTC. The full variable domain, its missing parts supplied by reference TRBV9 and TRBJ2-7, is DSGVTQTPKHLITATGQRVTLRCSPRSGDLSVYWYQQSLDQGLQFLIQYYNGEERAKGNILERFSAQQFPDLHSELNLSSLELGDSALYFCASSSHGTGFYEQYFGPGTRLTVT.

A note on this clone: The sample holds other DNA sequences that translate to the same CDR3. The chain uses TRBV9 and TRBJ1-3; D ambiguous. The CDR3 totals 14 residues. V was clipped by 0 bases and J by 4 bases, with 8 bases between them. The germline gives CDR1 SGDLS, CDR2 YYNGEE. The CDR3 bases are TGTGCCAGCAGCGTAGTGGATAGCGGAAACACCATATATTTT. Translation gives CASSVVDSGNTIYF.

The chain recombines TRBV9 with TRBJ1-2; 10 nucleotides match TRBD1. This CDR3 region has 15 residues. Germline V gives CDR1 SGDLS, CDR2 YYNGEE. The J segment lost 4 bases and the V segment lost 1 base, leaving 4 bases of the junction unmatched. The CDR3 DNA reads TGTGCCAGCAGCGTACGACAGGGGGCCCTCTATGGCTACACCTTC. This gives the protein CASSVRQGALYGYTF.

V gene TRBV27 combines with J gene TRBJ1-5; D uncertain. Trimming shortened V by 7 bases and J by 4 bases, and 17 bases separated the two germline ends. The CDR3 sequence is 15 residues long. Germline lookup yields CDR1 MNHEY and CDR2 SMNVEV (reference sequence). CDR3 region: CASKADTPTNQPQHF. In DNA form, the CDR3 reads TGTGCCAGCAAGGCCGACACTCCCACGAATCAGCCCCAGCATTTT.

This chain connects TRBV14 to TRBJ2-3; no definite D call. The V and J ends lost 1 base and 4 bases respectively, with 12 bases between them. This CDR3 has 15 residues. Germline V gene sequence: CDR1 SGHDN, CDR2 FVKESK. CDR3 DNA: TGTGCCAGCAGCCAAGCAGAGGCCTCCTCAGATACGCAGTATTTT. This encodes CASSQAEASSDTQYF.

J is TRBJ2-2 and V is TRBV5-8, with 8 bases identical to TRBD2. This CDR3 has 16 residues. Germline CDR1 reads SGHTS; CDR2 reads YDEGEE. V gave up 1 base and J gave up 5 bases; unmatched junction bases: 7. DNA for the CDR3: TGTGCCAGCAGCTTGTATGGGACTAGGGGGACCGGGGAGCTGTTTTTT. This gives the protein CASSLYGTRGTGELFF.

The chain carries TRBV6-5 and TRBJ2-1; TRBD2 is a possible D gene (6 bases). The germline V and J ends were trimmed by 6 bases and 8 bases, with 17 bases remaining between them. The CDR3 contains 14 residues. Germline CDR1 reads MNHEY; CDR2 reads SVGAGI. CDR3 loop: CASSSSWRGHEQFF. CDR3 in DNA: TGTGCCAGCAGCTCGAGTTGGCGGGGTCATGAGCAGTTCTTC.

The genes are TRBV5-8 and TRBJ1-6; 8 positions agree with TRBD1. The CDR3 totals 17 residues. With 1 base clipped from V and 0 bases from J, the junction kept 3 bases outside the gene matches. Germline-derived CDR1 and CDR2 are SGHTS and YDEGEE. The CDR3, as DNA: TGTGCCAGCAGCTTGCAGGGGGCTAGCTCCTATAATTCACCCCTCCACTTT. Residues: CASSLQGASSYNSPLHF.

This clone was seen only once. V is TRBV5-1 and J is TRBJ2-1; possibly TRBD2 for D (6 bases). V gave up 0 bases and J gave up 0 bases, with 10 bases separating them. From germline, CDR1 is SGHRS and CDR2 YFSETQ. CDR3 length: 16 residues. The CDR3 DNA sequence: TGCGCCAGCAGCTTGGCTAGCGCCAGCTCCTACAATGAGCAGTTCTTC. Its translation: CASSLASASSYNEQFF.

The CDR3 region is CASSTPGQPHF. The CDR3 coding sequence is TGTGCCAGTAGTACGCCAGGGCAACCGCATTTT. The V and J genes are TRBV19 and TRBJ1-5; D might be TRBD1 (5 bases). V was trimmed by 4 bases and J by 15 bases, leaving 13 bases between them. The V gene's germline CDR1 is LNHDA and CDR2 SQIVND (reference sequence). The CDR3 sequence is 11 residues long.

The V gene is TRBV6-4, the J gene TRBJ1-1; D gene ambiguous. Germline assignment: CDR1 MRHNA and CDR2 SNTAGT. The CDR3 consists of 13 residues. V lost 4 bases, J lost 4 bases, and 10 bases lay in between. Written as DNA, the CDR3 is TGTGCCAGCAGTGTTTCCCCGTCCACTGAAGCTTTCTTT. It translates to CASSVSPSTEAFF.

The chain uses TRBV4-2 and TRBJ1-5; D is undetermined. The CDR3 is made up of 17 amino acids. The ends were cut back, 0 bases at V and 2 bases at J, with 14 bases in the middle. Germline lookup yields CDR1 LGHNA and CDR2 YNFKEQ. CDR3 coding DNA: TGTGCCAGCAGCCAAGATCCCACAGCCGCTCGCAATCAGCCCCAGCATTTT. Its translation: CASSQDPTAARNQPQHF.

The V and J genes are TRBV6-4 and TRBJ1-2; TRBD1 agrees at 7 bases. This CDR3 contains 13 residues. V lost 5 bases to trimming and J lost 5 bases; unmatched junction nucleotides: 5. The germline gives CDR1 MRHNA, CDR2 SNTAGT. The CDR3 DNA reads TGTGCCAGCAGTTACAGGGGTCCGTATGGCTACACCTTC. It translates to CASSYRGPYGYTF.

This chain links TRBV11-2 with TRBJ2-2; no clear D. Trimming left V 3 bases short and J 3 bases short, with 11 bases between. The CDR3 is 15 amino acids. Germline V gene lookup returns CDR1 SGHAT and CDR2 FQNNGV. The CDR3 nucleotides are TGTGCCAGCAGCTTTTGGTCAGGACACACCGGGGAGCTGTTTTTT. It encodes CASSFWSGHTGELFF.

The sample holds one count of this clone. The CDR3 loop is CASSFRTGFSGANVLTF. The CDR3 DNA sequence: TGTGCCAGCAGCTTCCGAACGGGGTTCTCTGGGGCCAACGTCCTGACTTTC. This rearrangement joins TRBV5-4 to TRBJ2-6; TRBD2 is a possible D gene (5 bases). The germline V gene has CDR1 SGHNT and CDR2 YYREEE (reference sequence). The CDR3 contains 17 residues. The V and J ends lost 2 bases and 0 bases respectively, with 12 bases between them.

This clone was observed a single time. The chain combines TRBV7-2 with TRBJ2-7, with D perhaps matching TRBD2 (6 bases). Trimming removed 1 base at V and 2 bases at J, with 12 bases between. This CDR3 is 15 amino acids long. Germline CDR1 and CDR2: SGHTA and FQGNSA. In DNA form, the CDR3 reads TGTGCCAGCAGCTTAGTGCGGGACCCGGCCTACGAGCAGTACTTC. Translating gives CASSLVRDPAYEQYF.